The 19 T cell receptor beta chains in this list originate from one sample, sequenced in a study of molecular identifiers for immune sequencing clone quantification. Via MiXCR, TCRdb re-called the PCR reads, giving one row per CDR3 protein. The table includes around 470,000 distinct CDR3 sequences, about a fifth detected once. The sample taken for sequencing was naive CD8+ T cells from blood, with Jurkat cell RNA spiked in. Subset of the sample: FACS-sorted CD8+CD4-CCR7+CD45RA+ naive T cells. These receptors all stem from a human donor in good health. Some libraries in this study had Jurkat cell RNA spiked in.

On this clonotype: This clone may be a read error of a much larger clone one base away. V and J are TRBV27 and TRBJ1-6; D call uncertain. Between the trimmed V and J ends, which lost 3 bases and 10 bases, there was a span of 13 bases. The germline V gene has CDR1 MNHEY and CDR2 SMNVEV (reference sequence). This CDR3 contains 14 residues. CDR3 in amino acids: CASSLKGHGSPLHF. The CDR3 DNA reads as TGTGCCAGCAGTTTGAAGGGCCATGGGTCACCCCTCCACTTT.

This clonotype appeared a few times. The chain combines TRBV5-1 with TRBJ2-7; tentative D call: TRBD1 (6 bases). Germline V gene lookup returns CDR1 SGHRS and CDR2 YFSETQ. V was cut by 1 base and J by 2 bases, with 13 bases left in between. The CDR3 is 15 residues long. DNA of the CDR3: TGCGCCAGCAGCTTGCGGGCAGGGGAGACCTACGAGCAGTACTTC. The encoded protein is CASSLRAGETYEQYF.

In this sample, this clonotype turned up a few times. The rearrangement links TRBV11-2 to TRBJ1-1, with a weak D call TRBD1 (6 bases). Germline CDR1 and CDR2: SGHAT and FQNNGV. Trimming stripped 6 bases from V and 7 bases from J, with 12 bases between. The length of the CDR3 is 12 residues. DNA of the CDR3: TGTGCCAGCAGGGCGTGGGGGCATGAAGCTTTCTTT. Protein sequence: CASRAWGHEAFF.

J is TRBJ2-5 and V is TRBV25-1; unclear D gene. Germline CDR1 MGHDK, CDR2 SYGVNS. The V end was cut by 3 bases, the J end by 13 bases, with 9 bases between. The CDR3 consists of 10 residues. The CDR3 coding sequence is TGTGCCAGCAGTGAGGCAGCCCGGTACTTC. Translation: CASSEAARYF.

The genes are TRBV12-3 or TRBV12-4 and TRBJ1-1; D is unresolved. The CDR3 runs to 14 residues. V lost 3 bases and J 0 bases, leaving 8 bases between the germline ends. Here the CDR3 reads CASSFGKLNTEAFF. CDR3 DNA: TGTGCCAGCAGTTTCGGAAAGTTGAACACTGAAGCTTTCTTT.

This clonotype was seen repeatedly, ten times or more. The CDR3 coding sequence is TGCAGAGGCAGGGATTCTGGAACAGATACGCAGTATTTT. Encoded protein: CRGRDSGTDTQYF. The chain links TRBV20-1 to TRBJ2-3, with TRBD1 as a possible D gene (5 bases). CDR3 length: 13 residues. The germline V gene encodes CDR1 DFQATT and CDR2 SNEGSKA (reference sequence).

The chain couples TRBV19 to TRBJ2-4; D may be TRBD1 (5 bases). The germline V gene encodes CDR1 LNHDA and CDR2 SQIVND (reference sequence). The CDR3 length is 16 residues. With 5 bases removed from V and 0 bases from J, the gap between germline ends came to 14 bases. CDR3 DNA: TGTGCCAGTAGTCCCGACAGCTATGTAGCCAAAAACATTCAGTACTTC. It yields the protein CASSPDSYVAKNIQYF.

A word on this clonotype: This may arise from a read error, as a much more abundant clone is one base away. The V and J genes are TRBV25-1 and TRBJ2-7; D is undetermined. V was pared by 5 bases and J by 3 bases, with 11 bases between. The germline gives CDR1 MGHDK, CDR2 SYGVNS. The CDR3 covers 13 residues. The CDR3 bases are TGTGCCAGCAGTCCACCACAGAGCTACGAGCAGTACTTC. It specifies CASSPPQSYEQYF.

This clonotype was picked up many times. In DNA form, the CDR3 reads TGCGCCAGCAGCTTCGGCAATTACCAAGAGACCCAGTACTTC. This gives the protein CASSFGNYQETQYF. The chain links TRBV5-1 to TRBJ2-5; D gene uncertain. Germline CDR1 SGHRS, CDR2 YFSETQ. This CDR3 spans 14 amino acids. Trimming stripped 2 bases from V and 0 bases from J, with 8 bases between.

Note on this clonotype: A much more abundant neighbour one base away suggests this may be a read error. The chain combines TRBV20-1 with TRBJ2-7; TRBD1 might be the D (5 bases). The CDR3 is 15 residues long. With 1 base removed from V and 5 bases from J, the gap between germline ends came to 18 bases. Looked up from germline, CDR1 is DFQATT and CDR2 is SNEGSKA (reference sequence). CDR3 DNA sequence: TGCAGTGCTAGAGTTCCTGTGGGTCCGGACAACGAGCAGTACTTC. This sequence encodes CSARVPVGPDNEQYF.

This chain links TRBV2 with TRBJ1-1; D is ambiguous. The length of the CDR3 is 13 residues. CDR1 and CDR2 (germline): SNHLY, FYNNEI. V lost 6 bases, J lost 1 base, and 9 bases lay in between. The CDR3 here is CASRPGRNTEAFF. In DNA form, the CDR3 reads TGTGCCAGCAGGCCGGGCCGGAACACTGAAGCTTTCTTT.

This clonotype was seen a handful of times. In nucleotides, the CDR3 is TGTGCCAGCAGTATGCACAGGGTATACGTTGAAGCTTTCTTT. Its translation: CASSMHRVYVEAFF. V gene TRBV28 combines with J gene TRBJ1-1; D might be TRBD1 (6 bases). The CDR3 spans 14 residues. Germline V gene lookup returns CDR1 MDHEN and CDR2 SYDVKM. Trimming removed 5 bases at V and 7 bases at J, with 17 bases between. Full variable domain (remainder filled in from reference TRBV28 and TRBJ1-1): DVKVTQSSRYLVKRTGEKVFLECVQDMDHENMFWYRQDPGLGLRLIYFSYDVKMKEKGDIPEGYSVSREKKERFSLILESASTNQTSMYLCASSMHRVYVEAFFGQGTRLTVV.

This clonotype was found a few times. An end of the junction does not agree with germline; a read error may underlie this. This chain uses TRBV7-2 with TRBJ1-5, with 8 nucleotides matching TRBD1. The CDR3 sequence is 13 residues long. CDR1 is SGHTA, CDR2 FQGNSA, per germline. CDR3 nucleotide sequence: TGTGCCAGCAGCTTAGCGGCCGGACAGGGTTTGGATTTT. Its protein product is CASSLAAGQGLDF.

This clonotype was found once. Since the CDR3 does not end with the conserved phenylalanine or tryptophan, this likely comes from a read error. The DNA is left out, because the CDR3 cannot be placed on it with certainty; the CDR3 is given as TCRdb lists it. The chain links TRBV4-1 to TRBJ1-1; the tabulated D call, TRBD1, remains unverified against the DNA. The germline V gene has CDR1 MGHRA and CDR2 YSYEKL. Termini included, the CDR3 measures 14 amino acids. The CDR3 spells CASSQFTGTGIEFG.

This clonotype turned up a few times. The chain employs TRBV27 and TRBJ1-6, with D unresolved. This CDR3 is 16 amino acids long. CDR1 and CDR2 from the germline V gene are MNHEY and SMNVEV (reference sequence). Trimming shortened V by 3 bases and J by 0 bases, and 9 bases separated the two germline ends. In nucleotides, the CDR3 is TGTGCCAGCAGTTTTCAGTCGAGCTCCTATAATTCACCCCTCCACTTT. Encoded protein: CASSFQSSSYNSPLHF.

In its sample, this clonotype was seen many times. This chain joins TRBV7-2 and TRBJ2-7; D uncertain. The CDR3 spans 14 residues. V gave up 1 base and J gave up 5 bases, with 12 bases separating them. The germline V gene encodes CDR1 SGHTA and CDR2 FQGNSA. This CDR3 is CASSLVGVPNEQYF. The DNA for the CDR3 is TGTGCCAGCAGCTTAGTAGGCGTCCCGAACGAGCAGTACTTC.

The table lists this clonotype with a few counts. J is TRBJ2-3 and V is TRBV11-3; 10 bases fit TRBD1. With V trimmed by 7 bases and J by 0 bases, 22 bases remained unmatched. From germline, CDR1 is SGHNT and CDR2 YENEEA. The CDR3 spans 21 residues. The CDR3 protein is CASTSPSSGTGAPTSTDTQYF. DNA for the CDR3: TGTGCCAGCACGTCCCCCTCCTCGGGGACAGGGGCCCCTACCAGCACAGATACGCAGTATTTT.

About this clonotype: A much more abundant neighbour one base away suggests this may be a read error. The genes are TRBV10-3 and TRBJ1-1, with D perhaps matching TRBD1 (5 bases). CDR1 ENHRY and CDR2 SYGVKD come from the germline V gene. This CDR3 comprises 16 residues. This chain's CDR3 is CAISESGDSTGTEALF. The CDR3 DNA reads as TGTGCCATCAGTGAGTCGGGAGATAGCACGGGGACTGAAGCTCTCTTT.

A note on this clonotype: At one boundary the junction diverges from the germline segment, which might be a read error. The chain couples TRBV12-5 to TRBJ2-1, with 11 nucleotides matching TRBD2. The CDR3 runs 16 residues. Looked up from germline, CDR1 is LGHNT and CDR2 is FRNRAP. This chain's CDR3 is CTSGSGSGRGLDEQFF. The CDR3 bases are TGTACTAGTGGTTCGGGTAGCGGGAGGGGTTTGGATGAGCAGTTCTTC.